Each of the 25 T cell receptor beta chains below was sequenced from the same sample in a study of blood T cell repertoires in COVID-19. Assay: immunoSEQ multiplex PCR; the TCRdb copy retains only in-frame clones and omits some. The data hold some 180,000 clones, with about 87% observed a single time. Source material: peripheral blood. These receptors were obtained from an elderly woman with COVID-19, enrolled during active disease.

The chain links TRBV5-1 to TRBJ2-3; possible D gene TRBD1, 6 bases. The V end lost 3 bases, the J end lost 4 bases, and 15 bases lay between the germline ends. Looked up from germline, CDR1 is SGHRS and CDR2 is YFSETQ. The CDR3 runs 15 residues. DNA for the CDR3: TGCGCCAGCAGCTGGCAGGGGATGAGCGCAGATACGCAGTATTTT. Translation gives CASSWQGMSADTQYF.

The CDR3 sequence is CASSSQGADGNTIYF. The CDR3 nucleotides read TGTGCCAGCAGTAGTCAGGGGGCTGATGGAAACACCATATATTTT. This sequence joins TRBV28 and TRBJ1-3, with 8 positions matching TRBD1. Germline assignment: CDR1 MDHEN and CDR2 SYDVKM. J lost 3 bases, V lost 5 bases, and 6 bases had no gene match. The CDR3 has 15 residues. Full variable domain (missing parts from reference TRBV28 and TRBJ1-3): DVKVTQSSRYLVKRTGEKVFLECVQDMDHENMFWYRQDPGLGLRLIYFSYDVKMKEKGDIPEGYSVSREKKERFSLILESASTNQTSMYLCASSSQGADGNTIYFGEGSWLTVV.

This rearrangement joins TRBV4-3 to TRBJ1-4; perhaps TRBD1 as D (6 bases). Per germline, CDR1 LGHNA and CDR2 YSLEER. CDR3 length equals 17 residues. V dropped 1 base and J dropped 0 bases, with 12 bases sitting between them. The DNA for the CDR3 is TGCGCCAGCAGCCAAGGGACAGCCGCTTCAACTAATGAAAAACTGTTTTTT. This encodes CASSQGTAASTNEKLFF.

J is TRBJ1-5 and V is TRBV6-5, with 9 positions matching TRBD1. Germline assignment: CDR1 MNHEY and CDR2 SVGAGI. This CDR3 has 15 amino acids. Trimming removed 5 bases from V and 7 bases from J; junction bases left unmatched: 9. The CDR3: CASSTTGTGSQPQHF. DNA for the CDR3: TGTGCCAGCAGTACGACCGGGACAGGGTCCCAGCCCCAGCATTTT.

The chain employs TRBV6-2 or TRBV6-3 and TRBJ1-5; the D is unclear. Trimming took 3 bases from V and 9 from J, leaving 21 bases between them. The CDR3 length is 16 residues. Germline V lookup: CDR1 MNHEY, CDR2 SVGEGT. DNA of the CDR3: TGTGCCAGCAGTTATATCCTCAAAAGTCCTGAGGGGCCCCAGCATTTT. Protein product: CASSYILKSPEGPQHF.

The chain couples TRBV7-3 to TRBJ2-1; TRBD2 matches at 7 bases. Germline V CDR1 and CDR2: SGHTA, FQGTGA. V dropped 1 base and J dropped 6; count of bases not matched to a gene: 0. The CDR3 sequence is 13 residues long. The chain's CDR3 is CASSLSGGNEQFF. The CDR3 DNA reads TGTGCCAGCAGCTTAAGCGGGGGCAATGAGCAGTTCTTC.

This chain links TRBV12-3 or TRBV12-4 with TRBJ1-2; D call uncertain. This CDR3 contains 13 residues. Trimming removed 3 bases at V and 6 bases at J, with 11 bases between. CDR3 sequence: CASSFVSLDGYTF. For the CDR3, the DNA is TGTGCCAGCAGTTTCGTTTCTCTCGATGGCTACACCTTC.

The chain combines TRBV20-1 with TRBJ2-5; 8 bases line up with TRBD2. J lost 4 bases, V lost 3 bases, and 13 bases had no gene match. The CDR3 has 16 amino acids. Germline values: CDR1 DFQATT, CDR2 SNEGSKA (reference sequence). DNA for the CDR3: TGCAGTGCTAGTGGGGGAGCGGGAGAGGTAGGAGAGACCCAGTACTTC. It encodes CSASGGAGEVGETQYF.

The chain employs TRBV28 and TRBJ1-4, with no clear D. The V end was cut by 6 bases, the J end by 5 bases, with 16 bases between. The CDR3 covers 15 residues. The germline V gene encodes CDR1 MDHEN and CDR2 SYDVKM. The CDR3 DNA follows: TGTGCCAGCAGGATCGGAGGGTTAATCAATGAAAAACTGTTTTTT. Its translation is CASRIGGLINEKLFF.

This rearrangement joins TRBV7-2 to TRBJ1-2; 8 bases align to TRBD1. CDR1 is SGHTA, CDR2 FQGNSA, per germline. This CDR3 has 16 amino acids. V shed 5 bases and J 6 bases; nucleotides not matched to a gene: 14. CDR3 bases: TGTGCCAGCAGCGCGCAACCCCTCCAGGGGGCCCATGGCTACACCTTC. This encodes CASSAQPLQGAHGYTF.

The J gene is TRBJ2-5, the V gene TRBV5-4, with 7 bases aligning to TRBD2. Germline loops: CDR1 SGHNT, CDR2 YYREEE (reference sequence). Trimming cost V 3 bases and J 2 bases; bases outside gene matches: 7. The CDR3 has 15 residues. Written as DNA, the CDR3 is TGTGCCAGCAGCTCGCAAGCGGGGAGTCAAGAGACCCAGTACTTC. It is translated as CASSSQAGSQETQYF.

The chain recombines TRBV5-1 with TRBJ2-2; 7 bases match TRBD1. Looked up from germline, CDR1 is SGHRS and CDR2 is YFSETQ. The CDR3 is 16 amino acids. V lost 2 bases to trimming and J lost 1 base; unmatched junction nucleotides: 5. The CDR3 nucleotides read TGCGCCAGCAGCTTATCTACAGGGGTGAACACCGGGGAGCTGTTTTTT. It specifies CASSLSTGVNTGELFF.

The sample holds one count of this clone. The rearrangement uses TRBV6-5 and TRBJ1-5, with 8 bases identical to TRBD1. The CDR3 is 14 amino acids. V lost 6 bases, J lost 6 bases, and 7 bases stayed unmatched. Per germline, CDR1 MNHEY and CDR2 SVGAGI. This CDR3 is CASSRQTGAQPQHF. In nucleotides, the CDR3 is TGTGCCAGCAGCCGACAGACAGGGGCTCAGCCCCAGCATTTT.

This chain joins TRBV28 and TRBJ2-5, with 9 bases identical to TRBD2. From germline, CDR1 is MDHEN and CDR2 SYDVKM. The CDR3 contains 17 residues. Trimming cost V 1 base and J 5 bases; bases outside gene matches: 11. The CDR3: CASSLFVSGRTRETQYF. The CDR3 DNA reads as TGTGCCAGCAGTTTATTTGTAAGCGGGAGGACCAGGGAGACCCAGTACTTC.

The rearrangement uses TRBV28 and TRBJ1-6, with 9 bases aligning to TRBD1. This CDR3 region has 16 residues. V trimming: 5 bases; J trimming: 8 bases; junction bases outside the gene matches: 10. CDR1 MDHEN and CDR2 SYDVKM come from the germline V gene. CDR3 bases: TGTGCCAGCAGTCCTCGGACAGGGGTTCAGGATTCACCCCTCCACTTT. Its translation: CASSPRTGVQDSPLHF.

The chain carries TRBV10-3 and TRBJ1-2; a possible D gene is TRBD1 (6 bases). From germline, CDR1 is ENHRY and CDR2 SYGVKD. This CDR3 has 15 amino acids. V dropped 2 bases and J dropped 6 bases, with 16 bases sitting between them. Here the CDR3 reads CAISERGGEGNGYTF. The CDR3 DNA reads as TGTGCCATCAGTGAGAGAGGGGGGGAGGGTAATGGCTACACCTTC.

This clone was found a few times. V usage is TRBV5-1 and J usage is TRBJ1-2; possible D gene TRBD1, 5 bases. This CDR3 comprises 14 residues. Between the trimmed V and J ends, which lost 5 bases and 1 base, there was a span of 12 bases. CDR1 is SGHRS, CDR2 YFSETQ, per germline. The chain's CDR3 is CASRSTTDNYGYTF. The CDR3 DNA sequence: TGCGCCAGCAGGTCAACGACAGATAACTATGGCTACACCTTC.

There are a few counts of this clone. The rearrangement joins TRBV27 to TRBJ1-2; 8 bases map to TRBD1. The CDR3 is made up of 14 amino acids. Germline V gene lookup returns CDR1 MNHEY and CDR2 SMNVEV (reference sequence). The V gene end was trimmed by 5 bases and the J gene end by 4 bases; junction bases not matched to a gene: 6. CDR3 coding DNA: TGTGCCAGCAGTCCGGACAGGGCCGCCTATGGCTACACCTTC. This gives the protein CASSPDRAAYGYTF.

The CDR3 spells CAGRGGNCPYEQYF. CDR3 bases: TGCGCCGGCCGGGGGGGAAACTGCCCTTACGAGCAGTACTTC. The V gene is TRBV23-1, the J gene TRBJ2-7, with 8 bases that match TRBD2. TRBV23-1 is marked as an open reading frame, function uncertain. This CDR3 contains 14 residues. The V and J ends lost 11 bases and 4 bases, in that order; junction bases with no gene match: 13.

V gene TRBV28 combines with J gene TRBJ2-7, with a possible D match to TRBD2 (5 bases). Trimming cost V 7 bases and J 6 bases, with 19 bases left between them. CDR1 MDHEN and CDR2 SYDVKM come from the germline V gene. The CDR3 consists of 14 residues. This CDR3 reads CASTYSKGSPEQYF. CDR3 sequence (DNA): TGTGCCAGCACCTACTCAAAAGGGAGCCCCGAGCAGTACTTC.

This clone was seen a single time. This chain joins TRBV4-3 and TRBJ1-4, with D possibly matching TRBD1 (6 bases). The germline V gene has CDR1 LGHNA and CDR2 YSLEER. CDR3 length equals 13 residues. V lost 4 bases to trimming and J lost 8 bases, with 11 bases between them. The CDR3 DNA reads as TGCGCCAGCAGCCTTGGGGGCGCGGAAAAACTGTTTTTT. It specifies CASSLGGAEKLFF.

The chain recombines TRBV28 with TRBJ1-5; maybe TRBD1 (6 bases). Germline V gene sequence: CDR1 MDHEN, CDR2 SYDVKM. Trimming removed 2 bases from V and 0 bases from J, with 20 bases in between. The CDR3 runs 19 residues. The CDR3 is CASSLEGGGLHYSNQPQHF. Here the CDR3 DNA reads TGTGCCAGCAGTTTAGAGGGGGGGGGACTTCACTATAGCAATCAGCCCCAGCATTTT.

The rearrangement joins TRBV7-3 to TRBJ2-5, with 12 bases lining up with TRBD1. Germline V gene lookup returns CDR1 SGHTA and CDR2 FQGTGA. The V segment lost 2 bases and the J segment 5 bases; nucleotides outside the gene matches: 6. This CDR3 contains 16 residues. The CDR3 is CASSLGTGGREETQYF. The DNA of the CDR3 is TGTGCCAGCAGCTTAGGGACAGGGGGCCGGGAGGAGACCCAGTACTTC.

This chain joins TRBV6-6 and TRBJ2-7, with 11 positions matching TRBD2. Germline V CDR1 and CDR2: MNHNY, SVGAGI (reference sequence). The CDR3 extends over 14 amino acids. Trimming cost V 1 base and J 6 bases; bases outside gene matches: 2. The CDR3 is CASSYLAGGGEQYF. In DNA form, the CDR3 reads TGTGCCAGCAGTTACTTAGCGGGAGGGGGCGAGCAGTACTTC.

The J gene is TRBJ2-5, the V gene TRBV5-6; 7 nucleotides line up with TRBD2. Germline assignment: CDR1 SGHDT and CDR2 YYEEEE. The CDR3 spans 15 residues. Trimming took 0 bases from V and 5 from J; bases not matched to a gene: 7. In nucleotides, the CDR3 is TGTGCCAGCAGCTTGGCTGGACTAGGGGTGGAGACCCAGTACTTC. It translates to CASSLAGLGVETQYF.